This TCR beta chain was observed in a study of cytomegalovirus exposure and HLA in healthy donors (dated by TCRdb to about 2017). General notes on the study: According to a later analysis, the 120 or so validation repertoires were produced on the same platform as the roughly 600 repertoires of the first cohort. The study aimed to test whether cataloging public T cell receptors could reveal signatures of past pathogen exposure. In addition to the first cohort of around 670 subjects, a separate validation cohort of 120 different subjects was used. The study combined high-throughput TCR immunosequencing, statistical association of individual TCRs with disease status, and machine learning to predict cytomegalovirus infection status. Study-wide conclusions, independent of this receptor: The study gave a list of 150 to 200 TCR beta chains associated with cytomegalovirus. It was suggested by the authors that the approach could potentially be generalized to other disease states and immunological phenotypes. In vitro tests confirmed that three of the cytomegalovirus-associated TCR beta chains recognize cytomegalovirus antigens. The classifier was reported to diagnose cytomegalovirus status with high specificity and sensitivity in both the original cohort and the validation cohort. Across donors, most TCR sequences were observed very rarely, whereas some public TCRs were present in many individuals. All 120 or so repertoires were used to score co-occurrence in the validation cohort in a later analysis, because that analysis had no HLA typing for the cohort. A later analysis found that TCRs clustered in the first cohort also tended to co-occur in the 130 or so validation repertoires, with 94% of cluster scores above 0.

Donors formed part of the validation cohort, which comprised 120 subjects and was distinct from the first cohort of some 700 subjects. The library was obtained by the immunoSEQ multiplex PCR assay. Under the source paper's analysis protocol: A statistical classification framework was built to diagnose cytomegalovirus status from the catalog of TCR beta chain sequences. What TCRdb holds here is the immuneACCESS table cut down to in-frame rearrangements. Part of the clones is not present; checked against another copy, under half of the missing clones reflect an unresolved V gene, and the others are unexplained. Clone size and the V and J calls come from that table; the DNA yielded D and trimming. The sample has 250,000 or so clones on record, around 89% of them singletons. The ten largest account for roughly 0.4% of the sample. From the cysteine up to the phenylalanine, the CDR3 has a length of 17 residues. CDR3 DNA only is kept here, 51 bases in frame from base 1. The germline V gene (reference sequence) provides CDR1 SEHNR and CDR2 FQNEAQ. Here V drops 5 bases and J drops 5 bases, and the junction holds 16 bases not matched to any gene.

Details on this clone: Its antigen has not been determined. Base quality data are lacking; no much larger clone is found one base away.

The origin of this receptor is a young woman in good health and CMV-seronegative. The sequence links TRBV7-9 to TRBJ2-5, with 8 bases matching TRBD2. The sequencing input was PBMCs. The sequence in DNA is TGTGCCAGCAGCGCGGGACTGGGTGTAGCGGGGTTGGAGACCCAGTACTTC. This sequence encodes CASSAGLGVAGLETQYF.